This TCR beta chain was captured by sequencing in a study of early T cells in non-severe SARS-CoV-2 infection. In its sample, this clonotype was seen many times. Trimming stripped 3 bases from V and 1 base from J, with 1 base between. The germline V gene has CDR1 SGHAT and CDR2 FQNNGV. This CDR3 region has 13 residues. Unique molecular identifiers (one per individual cDNA molecule) were attached. TCRdb ran MiXCR on the 5' RACE reads and lists one entry per CDR3 protein. Seen here are tens of thousands of distinct CDR3 sequences, 11% to 15% observed once, and the top ten hold approximately 10%. V and J are TRBV11-2 and TRBJ2-6; D remains ambiguous. The sample comprised whole blood. The clonotype comes from an adult who was a healthcare worker with PCR-confirmed SARS-CoV-2 infection or an uninfected control (not recorded which). In DNA form, the CDR3 reads TGTGCCAGCAGCTTTTCTGGGGCCAACGTCCTGACTTTC. Residues: CASSFSGANVLTF.